Listed here is a single T cell receptor (beta chain). This specimen belongs to a study of blood T cell repertoires in COVID-19. Study information: The origin of the acute and convalescent COVID-19 samples was the United States, Italy and Spain. PBMCs, B-cell-depleted T cells, or T cells provided the cDNA or gDNA that made up the material.

Sequenced by immunoSEQ multiplex PCR; TCRdb stores in-frame clones only, minus some. This table has more than 50,000 clones, 73% appearing once. Unmatched junction bases numbered 3, after V lost 4 bases and J lost 11 bases. CDR1 and CDR2 (germline): LGHDT, YNNKEL (reference sequence). This CDR3 comprises 12 residues. The chain joins TRBV3-1 (or the pseudogene TRBV3-2) to TRBJ1-3; 9 positions match TRBD1. The material sequenced was peripheral blood. The receptor comes from a woman in her 70s with acute or convalescent COVID-19. Here the CDR3 reads CASSPDRGAIYF. In nucleotides, the CDR3 is TGTGCCAGCAGCCCTGACAGGGGGGCCATATATTTT.